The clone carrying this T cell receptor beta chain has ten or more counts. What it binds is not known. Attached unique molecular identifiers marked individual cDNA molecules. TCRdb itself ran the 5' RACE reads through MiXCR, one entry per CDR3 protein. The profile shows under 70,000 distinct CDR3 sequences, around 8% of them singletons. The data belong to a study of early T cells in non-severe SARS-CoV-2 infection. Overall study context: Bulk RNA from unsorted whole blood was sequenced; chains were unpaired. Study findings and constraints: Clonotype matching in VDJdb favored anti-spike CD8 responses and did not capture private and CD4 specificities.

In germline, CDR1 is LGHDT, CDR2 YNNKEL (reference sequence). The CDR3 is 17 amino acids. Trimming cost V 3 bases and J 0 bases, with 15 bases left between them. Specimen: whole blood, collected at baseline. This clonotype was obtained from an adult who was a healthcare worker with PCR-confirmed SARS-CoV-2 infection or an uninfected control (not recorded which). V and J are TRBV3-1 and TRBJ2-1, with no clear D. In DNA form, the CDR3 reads TGTGCCAGCAGCCACTCAGTAGCCTTACCCTCCTACAATGAGCAGTTCTTC. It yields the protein CASSHSVALPSYNEQFF.